This T cell receptor beta chain was documented in a study of blood T cell repertoires in COVID-19 (TCRdb year 2020). Study-level background: Collaborator samples came from the United States, Italy and Spain and covered acute and convalescent phases of COVID-19. The prospective study material was composed of cDNA or gDNA derived from T cells, B-cell-depleted T cells, or PBMCs. Deeply sampled blood TCRbeta repertoires from subjects exposed to, actively infected with, or recovered from COVID-19 were included in the dataset. The repertoires were made available in a free public database intended to serve as a resource for research on the immune response to SARS-CoV-2. The samples were drawn from two sources: the first 160 participants of the ongoing ImmuneRACE study, and 1,200 or so subjects contributed by 6 global collaborators. The sample metadata nearly always contained a de-identified subject ID, COVID-19 status, age in years and sex. Where available, HLA class I and class II types were taken from metadata supplied by the sample provider and were not determined by assay-based typing.

Trimming takes 1 base from V and 0 bases from J, and the germline ends sit 10 bases apart. The germline V gene (reference sequence) specifies SEHNR as CDR1 and FQNEAQ as CDR2. The CDR3, cysteine through phenylalanine, is 16 amino acids long. The read is trimmed to its CDR3 DNA, 48 bases read in frame from base 1. Another Seattle source contributed samples from volunteer blood donors who had recovered from COVID-19. The collaborating institutions used their own protocols to collect whole blood in K2EDTA tubes. For TCRbeta analysis, collaborators shipped samples as frozen whole blood, isolated PBMCs, or DNA extracted from either of those sample types. TCRbeta CDR3 regions were amplified from genomic DNA using the immunoSEQ Assay, a bias-controlled multiplex PCR. Regarding the original processing steps: Nucleated cell counts per sample were estimated from amplification of reference gene primers within the assay. To quantify the absolute abundance of each unique TCRbeta CDR3 rearrangement, sequence reads were collapsed and filtered. For each sample, productive Simpson clonality was calculated as the square root of Simpson's diversity index across productive rearrangements. This immuneACCESS table, as held by TCRdb, lists in-frame sequences with V and J called but not all clones. Of the missing ones, under half trace to an unresolved V gene in checked studies; the others have no known cause. The DNA gave D and trimming, while V, J and clone size come from that table. Recorded for this sample are approximately 230,000 clones; just over 85% of them occurred a single time. Together, the top ten hold approximately 2.1% of the sample.

Here is what the overall study found, with its caveats: Clinical and demographic metadata were provided uncurated, with the amount varying by source and participant.

A note on this clone: Its cognate antigen has yet to be identified. No much larger clone is present one base from it, and per-base qualities are unavailable.

The rearrangement combines TRBV7-9 with TRBJ1-3; no D gene is confidently identified. This TCR was sampled from a young man who had recovered from COVID-19. Material: peripheral blood. CDR3 protein: CASSLGNSNSGNTIYF. The DNA is as follows: TGTGCCAGCAGCTTAGGAAACAGTAACTCTGGAAACACCATATATTTT.